Listed below are T cell receptor beta chains from one sample, sequenced in a study of cytomegalovirus exposure and HLA in healthy donors. The assay was immunoSEQ multiplex PCR, and TCRdb's table has in-frame clones only and misses some. The sample holds under 200,000 clones, 60% to 80% seen once. Input material: PBMCs. All receptors come from a woman between 40 and 50 years old in good health and CMV-seropositive. Both conserved end residues are part of each CDR3. D genes are given only for firm matches. The size of a clone is reported for some rows only, either as once, few or many, or as a class for expanded clones.

clone size	D gene	J gene	V gene	CDR3 protein	CDR3 DNA
NA	TRBD2	TRBJ2-7	TRBV28	CASSSPSAGRYEQYF	TGTGCCAGCAGTTCCCCATCAGCGGGACGGTACGAGCAGTACTTC
NA	NA	TRBJ2-5	TRBV9	CASSPPGLETQYF	TGTGCCAGCAGCCCCCCGGGACTGGAGACCCAGTACTTC
NA	TRBD2	TRBJ2-7	TRBV5-4	CASSWGLASEQYF	TGTGCCAGCAGCTGGGGACTAGCGAGCGAGCAGTACTTC
NA	NA	TRBJ1-5	TRBV6-6	CASSYSAQPQHF	TGTGCCAGCAGTTACTCGGCTCAGCCCCAGCATTTT
NA	TRBD2	TRBJ2-3	TRBV5-1	CASSSRTSGGTDTQYF	TGCGCCAGCAGCTCGAGGACTAGCGGCGGCACAGATACGCAGTATTTT
NA	TRBD2	TRBJ2-7	TRBV5-4	CASSRLAGDYEQYF	TGTGCCAGCAGCCGACTAGCGGGAGACTACGAGCAGTACTTC
NA	TRBD1	TRBJ2-3	TRBV5-6	CASSPTTGRKGDTQYF	TGTGCCAGCAGCCCAACGACAGGGCGGAAGGGGGATACGCAGTATTTT
NA	TRBD2	TRBJ2-7	TRBV7-9	CASSLEGLAGVEQYF	TGTGCCAGCAGCTTAGAGGGACTAGCGGGAGTCGAGCAGTACTTC
NA	TRBD1	TRBJ1-1	TRBV5-1	CASSLGTGELLGYAEAFF	TGCGCCAGCAGCTTGGGGACAGGGGAACTTCTAGGGTATGCTGAAGCTTTCTTT
NA	NA	TRBJ2-3	TRBV4-1	CASKRLGLREDTQYF	TGCGCCAGCAAAAGACTCGGGTTGAGGGAAGATACGCAGTATTTT
NA	NA	TRBJ1-5	TRBV5-1	CASSLSVDQPQHF	TGCGCCAGCAGCTTGTCAGTGGATCAGCCCCAGCATTTT
NA	NA	TRBJ1-2	TRBV28	CASSSRGKLSGYTF	TGTGCCAGCAGTTCCCGGGGGAAGCTAAGTGGCTACACCTTC
few	NA	TRBJ1-5	TRBV28	CASRPGQYSNQPQHF	TGTGCCAGCAGGCCCGGACAGTATAGCAATCAGCCCCAGCATTTT
NA	TRBD2	TRBJ2-3	TRBV7-3	CASSLQSGRGDTQYF	TGTGCCAGCAGCCTTCAATCGGGGAGGGGAGATACGCAGTATTTT
NA	TRBD1	TRBJ1-2	TRBV30	CAWSPGTGGYTF	TGTGCCTGGAGTCCAGGGACAGGCGGCTACACCTTC
NA	NA	TRBJ2-3	TRBV6-5	CASSYRDTSTDTQYF	TGTGCCAGCAGTTACCGGGACACCAGCACAGATACGCAGTATTTT
NA	TRBD2	TRBJ2-7	TRBV7-6	CASSSLAGEPYEQYF	TGTGCCAGCAGCTCCTTAGCGGGAGAACCCTACGAGCAGTACTTC
NA	NA	TRBJ2-1	TRBV5-1	CASSMGHNSYNEQFF	TGCGCCAGCAGCATGGGACATAACTCCTACAATGAGCAGTTCTTC
NA	TRBD2	TRBJ2-3	TRBV9	CASSASGHTDTQYF	TGTGCCAGCAGCGCTAGCGGCCACACAGATACGCAGTATTTT
NA	NA	TRBJ1-1	TRBV5-1	CASSLFSPRENTEAFF	TGCGCCAGCAGCTTGTTTTCTCCCCGGGAGAACACTGAAGCTTTCTTT
once	NA	TRBJ2-3	TRBV9	CASSVEGEDTQYF	TGTGCCAGCAGCGTTGAGGGAGAAGATACGCAGTATTTT
NA	NA	TRBJ1-5	TRBV14	CASSQGGGRSQPQHF	TGTGCCAGCAGCCAAGGGGGAGGGCGGAGTCAGCCCCAGCATTTT
NA	NA	TRBJ2-3	TRBV29-1	CSVALGLSTDTQYF	TGCAGCGTTGCCCTTGGACTCAGCACAGATACGCAGTATTTT
NA	NA	TRBJ2-1	TRBV19	CASSLSARSYNEQFF	TGTGCCAGTAGTTTAAGCGCTCGCTCCTACAATGAGCAGTTCTTC
few	TRBD1	TRBJ1-1	TRBV28	CASSHTGATFF	TGTGCCAGCAGCCATACAGGGGCGACTTTCTTT
NA	TRBD1	TRBJ1-6	TRBV28	CASSSAGQGNSPLHF	TGTGCCAGCAGTTCCGCCGGACAGGGGAATTCACCCCTCCACTTT
NA	TRBD2	TRBJ2-2	TRBV5-6	CASTGGGAPTGELFF	TGTGCCAGCACGGGGGGAGGGGCTCCCACCGGGGAGCTGTTTTTT
few	TRBD1	TRBJ2-7	TRBV29-1	CSVRIGTGVYEQYF	TGCAGCGTTCGCATCGGGACAGGGGTCTACGAGCAGTACTTC
once	TRBD1	TRBJ2-7	TRBV11-3	CASSPGQGAREQYF	TGTGCCAGCAGCCCTGGACAGGGGGCGCGCGAGCAGTACTTC
NA	NA	TRBJ2-5	TRBV5-1	CASSLIRDVGEQYF	TGCGCCAGCAGCTTAATTAGGGATGTGGGAGAGCAGTACTTC
NA	NA	TRBJ1-1	TRBV7-2	CASSRGQYSTEAFF	TGTGCCAGCAGCAGAGGACAGTATAGCACTGAAGCTTTCTTT
few	TRBD2	TRBJ2-7	TRBV5-1	CASSLAGGSYEQYF	TGCGCCAGCAGCTTGGCGGGGGGGAGTTACGAGCAGTACTTC
NA	TRBD2	TRBJ2-3	TRBV7-8	CASTHGALAGKDTQYF	TGTGCCAGCACCCACGGGGCCCTAGCGGGCAAAGATACGCAGTATTTT
NA	TRBD1	TRBJ2-5	TRBV10-3	CAISFGTGVDETQYF	TGTGCCATCAGCTTTGGGACAGGGGTAGATGAGACCCAGTACTTC
NA	TRBD1	TRBJ2-5	TRBV18	CASSLMTGRRETQYF	TGTGCCAGCTCACTAATGACAGGGCGTCGAGAGACCCAGTACTTC
NA	TRBD2	TRBJ2-7	TRBV19	CASSMDSGGSYEQYF	TGTGCCAGTAGTATGGATAGCGGGGGCTCCTACGAGCAGTACTTC
NA	NA	TRBJ1-1	TRBV11-3	CASSLDRNTEAFF	TGTGCCAGCAGCTTAGATCGGAACACTGAAGCTTTCTTT
NA	NA	TRBJ1-5	TRBV5-5	CASSWGDQISNQPQHF	TGTGCCAGCAGCTGGGGGGATCAGATTAGCAATCAGCCCCAGCATTTT
NA	TRBD1	TRBJ2-1	TRBV4-1	CASSPSRTGGQMNEQFF	TGCGCCAGCAGCCCCTCCCGTACAGGGGGTCAGATGAATGAGCAGTTCTTC
NA	NA	TRBJ2-5	TRBV4-1	CASSQDWVQGQTQYF	TGCGCCAGCAGCCAAGATTGGGTTCAGGGGCAGACCCAGTACTTC
NA	NA	TRBJ2-3	TRBV5-6	CASRKGLRLSSDTDTQYF	TGTGCCAGCAGAAAGGGGCTTAGACTTTCCTCTGACACAGATACGCAGTATTTT
NA	TRBD1	TRBJ1-2	TRBV18	CASSPLGQGARVDYGYTF	TGTGCCAGCTCACCACTCGGACAGGGGGCTCGGGTGGACTATGGCTACACCTTC
NA	NA	TRBJ2-7	TRBV4-2	CASSQSGSGYEQYF	TGTGCCAGCAGCCAATCCGGGAGTGGCTACGAGCAGTACTTC
NA	NA	TRBJ1-5	TRBV28	CASSSPTANQPQHF	TGTGCCAGCTCATCCCCGACTGCCAATCAGCCCCAGCATTTT
few	NA	TRBJ2-7	TRBV28	CASTLGGPVYEQYF	TGTGCCAGCACCCTAGGGGGACCGGTCTACGAGCAGTACTTC
NA	NA	TRBJ2-1	TRBV6-5	CASSRENEQFF	TGTGCCAGCAGCAGGGAAAATGAGCAGTTCTTC
NA	TRBD2	TRBJ2-1	TRBV7-3	CASSLRTSSAEQFF	TGTGCCAGCAGCTTGAGGACTAGTTCAGCTGAGCAGTTCTTC
NA	TRBD2	TRBJ2-7	TRBV28	CASSFRLADEQYF	TGTGCCAGCAGTTTTAGACTAGCGGACGAGCAGTACTTC
NA	NA	TRBJ2-1	TRBV7-9	CASSFERNYNEQFF	TGTGCCAGCAGCTTCGAGAGGAATTACAATGAGCAGTTCTTC
NA	TRBD1	TRBJ2-1	TRBV28	CASSPTGGYNEQFF	TGTGCCAGCAGTCCCACAGGGGGCTACAATGAGCAGTTCTTC